These 25 T cell receptor beta chains were all obtained from the same sample, sequenced in a study of HIV-infected patients and healthy controls. Antiretroviral therapy had run roughly three months, about 14 weeks, before follow-up blood collection. All unsorted peripheral T cells were captured because whole blood was used without fractionation. Around 450 ng RNA was reverse transcribed with alpha and beta constant-region primers. Each of the alpha and beta chains got its own library through chain-specific third strand synthesis with indices. MiXCR, run by TCRdb on the 5' RACE reads, gives a single entry per CDR3 protein. The repertoire consists of about 14,000 distinct CDR3 sequences, with 9.5% to 15% occurring once and the leading ten covering roughly 37%. The sample was blood, taken during antiretroviral therapy. Source of these receptors: an adult with HIV infection. The donor label of this sample is uncertain.

The table lists this clonotype with a few counts. The chain has TRBV11-2 and TRBJ2-3; 10 nucleotides match TRBD2. Per germline, CDR1 SGHAT and CDR2 FQNNGV. The CDR3 totals 16 residues. The J segment lost 2 bases and the V segment lost 1 base, leaving 3 bases of the junction unmatched. For the CDR3, the DNA is TGTGCCAGCAGCTTAGTCACTAGCGGGGACACAGATACGCAGTATTTT. It is translated as CASSLVTSGDTDTQYF.

This clonotype was seen many times. The V and J genes are TRBV5-1 and TRBJ2-3; D may match TRBD1 or TRBD2 (5 bases each). Per the germline V gene, CDR1 is SGHRS and CDR2 is YFSETQ. V lost 0 bases and J 4 bases, leaving 12 bases between the germline ends. The CDR3 is 15 amino acids. CDR3 in DNA: TGCGCCAGCAGCTTGGAGGGACGGCAGGCAGATACGCAGTATTTT. This gives the protein CASSLEGRQADTQYF.

Concerning this clonotype: One junction end disagrees with the germline gene, perhaps due to a read error. The chain employs TRBV29-1 and TRBJ2-3; 7 bases align to TRBD2. This CDR3 is built from 12 residues. Germline V gene data show CDR1 as SQVTM and CDR2 as ANQGSEA. The CDR3 spells CSAREHTYTQYF. CDR3 DNA: TGCAGCGCGCGGGAGCACACATATACGCAGTATTTT.

The genes are TRBV6-5 and TRBJ2-2, with 12 bases aligning to TRBD2. CDR3 length: 15 amino acids. CDR1 MNHEY and CDR2 SVGAGI come from the germline V gene. V shed 0 bases and J 9 bases; nucleotides not matched to a gene: 2. The CDR3 sequence is CASSYSTSGGRELFF. The CDR3 DNA follows: TGTGCCAGCAGTTACTCGACTAGCGGGGGCCGGGAGCTGTTTTTT.

There are many counts of this clonotype. The chain couples TRBV6-5 to TRBJ1-1; 7 positions agree with TRBD1. The J segment lost 0 bases and the V segment lost 5 bases, leaving 6 bases of the junction unmatched. The CDR3 length is 15 residues. From germline, CDR1 is MNHEY and CDR2 SVGAGI. CDR3 sequence reads: CASSNRQGMNTEAFF. The CDR3 bases are TGTGCCAGCAGTAATAGACAGGGAATGAACACTGAAGCTTTCTTT.

This clonotype was seen repeatedly, ten times or more. This chain joins TRBV7-2 and TRBJ1-6, with D perhaps matching TRBD1 (5 bases). V shed 3 bases and J shed 8 bases, with 8 bases lying between them. The germline V gene has CDR1 SGHTA and CDR2 FQGNSA. The CDR3 is 13 residues long. CDR3: CASSFDRDSPLHF. In DNA form, the CDR3 reads TGTGCCAGCAGCTTTGACAGAGATTCACCCCTCCACTTT.

The sample holds a few counts of this clonotype. V usage is TRBV29-1 and J usage is TRBJ1-1; a weak D match, TRBD1 (5 bases). The ends were cut back, 7 bases at V and 0 bases at J, with 6 bases in the middle. Germline V gene sequence: CDR1 SQVTM, CDR2 ANQGSEA. This CDR3 has 11 amino acids. CDR3 sequence: CSAGMNTEAFF. The CDR3 DNA sequence: TGCAGCGCAGGGATGAACACTGAAGCTTTCTTT. Based on the CDR3 plus reference TRBV29-1 and TRBJ1-1, the full variable domain is SAVISQKPSRDICQRGTSLTIQCQVDSQVTMMFWYRQQPGQSLTLIATANQGSEATYESGFVIDKFPISRPNLTFSTLTVSNMSPEDSSIYLCSAGMNTEAFFGQGTRLTVV.

The sample holds many counts of this clonotype. The rearrangement joins TRBV10-3 to TRBJ2-3; D remains ambiguous. From germline, CDR1 is ENHRY and CDR2 SYGVKD. Trimming stripped 5 bases from V and 1 base from J, with 13 bases between. CDR3 length: 15 amino acids. CDR3 amino acids: CAISPLTMGTDTQYF. CDR3 nucleotides: TGTGCCATCAGTCCATTAACGATGGGCACAGATACGCAGTATTTT.

The table lists this clonotype with many counts. This sequence joins TRBV14 and TRBJ2-5; 10 nucleotides align to TRBD2. Germline V lookup: CDR1 SGHDN, CDR2 FVKESK. The CDR3 has 17 amino acids. Trimming removed 6 bases from V and 1 base from J; junction bases left unmatched: 11. The CDR3 reads CASSGGLAGALQETQYF. The DNA of the CDR3 is TGTGCCAGCAGTGGTGGGCTAGCGGGGGCACTCCAAGAGACCCAGTACTTC.

The gene calls are TRBV7-2 and TRBJ2-7, with D maybe TRBD2 (6 bases). Germline V lookup: CDR1 SGHTA, CDR2 FQGNSA. V was clipped by 4 bases and J by 2 bases, with 12 bases between them. The CDR3 is 14 amino acids. DNA of the CDR3: TGTGCCAGCAGCTGGACCGGGAGTACCTACGAGCAGTACTTC. This codes for CASSWTGSTYEQYF. Full variable domain (missing parts from reference TRBV7-2 and TRBJ2-7): GAGVSQSPSNKVTEKGKDVELRCDPISGHTALYWYRQSLGQGLEFLIYFQGNSAPDKSGLPSDRFSAERTGGSVSTLTIQRTQQEDSAVYLCASSWTGSTYEQYFGPGTRLTVT.

This clonotype has at least ten counts. The rearrangement links TRBV2 to TRBJ1-1; D gene unclear. Germline values: CDR1 SNHLY, CDR2 FYNNEI. The CDR3 has 11 amino acids. Between the trimmed V and J ends, which lost 7 bases and 7 bases, there was a span of 10 bases. CDR3 nucleotide sequence: TGTGCCAGCAACCGAGAATATGAAGCTTTCTTT. Translation gives CASNREYEAFF.

Turning to this clonotype: With a much larger clone just one base away, this may be a read error. The genes are TRBV7-8 and TRBJ2-7, with TRBD2 matching over 9 bases. The V and J ends lost 1 base and 6 bases, in that order; junction bases with no gene match: 10. Germline V gene lookup returns CDR1 SGHVS and CDR2 FQNEAQ. CDR3 size: 16 residues. CDR3 sequence: CASSLVGAGGPGEQYF. The CDR3 coding sequence is TGTGCCAGCAGCTTAGTTGGTGCGGGAGGGCCCGGCGAGCAGTACTTC.

V gene TRBV4-1 combines with J gene TRBJ1-1; D is ambiguous. With 7 bases removed from V and 0 bases from J, the gap between germline ends came to 15 bases. Germline CDR1 MGHRA, CDR2 YSYEKL. There are 15 residues in the CDR3. The CDR3 nucleotides read TGCGCCAGCACCCTGAGGGAAGGCCTGAACACTGAAGCTTTCTTT. Protein product: CASTLREGLNTEAFF.

This clonotype was detected many times. The chain is built from TRBV25-1 and TRBJ2-3; tentatively, D is TRBD1 (5 bases). Trimming left V 6 bases short and J 6 bases short, with 16 bases between. The length of the CDR3 is 14 residues. The V gene's germline CDR1 is MGHDK and CDR2 SYGVNS. CDR3 nucleotide sequence: TGTGCCAGCAGCCGGACACCCCACCTCGATACGCAGTATTTT. Amino acid sequence: CASSRTPHLDTQYF. Combining the CDR3 with reference TRBV25-1 and TRBJ2-3 gives the whole variable domain EADIYQTPRYLVIGTGKKITLECSQTMGHDKMYWYQQDPGMELHLIHYSYGVNSTEKGDLSSESTVSRIRTEHFPLTLESARPSHTSQYLCASSRTPHLDTQYFGPGTRLTVL.

This clonotype was detected only a few times. V is TRBV6-1 and J is TRBJ1-6; no clear D gene. CDR1 is MNHNS and CDR2 is SASEGT in the germline V gene. V was shortened by 7 bases and J by 8 bases, with 12 bases between the two germline ends. This CDR3 contains 13 residues. The CDR3 loop is CASTPRLDSPLHF. DNA for the CDR3: TGTGCCAGCACCCCGCGGTTGGATTCACCCCTCCACTTT.

This clonotype appeared many times. The V call is TRBV6-4, the J call TRBJ2-1; TRBD2 aligns across 14 bases. The J segment lost 9 bases and the V segment lost 5 bases, leaving 9 bases of the junction unmatched. Germline values: CDR1 MRHNA, CDR2 SNTAGT. The CDR3 consists of 16 residues. DNA for the CDR3: TGTGCCAGCAGTCCTACCGGGACTAGCGGGAGTGGTGAGCAGTTCTTC. This sequence encodes CASSPTGTSGSGEQFF.

This clonotype came up many times. J is TRBJ2-5 and V is TRBV27; TRBD1 matches at 7 bases. In germline, CDR1 is MNHEY, CDR2 SMNVEV (reference sequence). The J segment lost 4 bases and the V segment lost 5 bases, leaving 7 bases of the junction unmatched. The CDR3 extends over 14 amino acids. CDR3 sequence (DNA): TGTGCCAGCAGTACGACAGGGATCGGAGAGACCCAGTACTTC. Its protein product is CASSTTGIGETQYF.

By sample fraction, this clonotype is medium-sized. This chain connects TRBV6-2 or TRBV6-3 to TRBJ2-7, with 8 bases fitting TRBD1. Germline CDR1 MNHEY, CDR2 SVGEGT. The V gene end was trimmed by 0 bases and the J gene end by 4 bases; junction bases not matched to a gene: 14. The CDR3 sequence is 18 residues long. CDR3 sequence (DNA): TGTGCCAGCAGTTACTCGAGACAGGGGCCACAACGAAGTTACGAGCAGTACTTC. This sequence encodes CASSYSRQGPQRSYEQYF.

This clonotype was counted ten times or more. The chain recombines TRBV28 with TRBJ1-4; no clear D. The V gene's germline CDR1 is MDHEN and CDR2 SYDVKM. The CDR3 length is 17 residues. V lost 8 bases and J 2 bases, leaving 21 bases between the germline ends. CDR3 protein: CASGSTTLPGTNEKLFF. CDR3 in DNA: TGTGCCAGCGGTTCAACGACACTGCCGGGCACTAATGAAAAACTGTTTTTT.

This clonotype has ten or more counts. The chain recombines TRBV28 with TRBJ2-4; 14 bases map to TRBD2. The length of the CDR3 is 18 residues. The V and J ends lost 5 bases and 0 bases, in that order; junction bases with no gene match: 6. Germline values: CDR1 MDHEN, CDR2 SYDVKM. CDR3 residues: CASSKTSGRGAAKNIQYF. The CDR3 DNA is TGTGCCAGCAGTAAGACTAGCGGGAGGGGGGCAGCCAAAAACATTCAGTACTTC.

This clonotype was seen repeatedly, ten times or more. This rearrangement joins TRBV5-1 to TRBJ2-5, with 12 bases identical to TRBD2. There are 16 residues in the CDR3. Germline lookup yields CDR1 SGHRS and CDR2 YFSETQ. V lost 0 bases, J lost 5 bases, and 5 bases stayed unmatched. The CDR3 here is CASSLGLAGEVETQYF. CDR3 coding DNA: TGCGCCAGCAGCTTGGGACTAGCGGGAGAAGTGGAGACCCAGTACTTC.

The V call is TRBV30, the J call TRBJ2-2, with D perhaps TRBD1 or TRBD2 (5 bases each). V was clipped by 2 bases and J by 6 bases, with 13 bases between them. The CDR3 has 14 amino acids. Germline V lookup: CDR1 GTSNPN, CDR2 SVGIG (reference sequence). The CDR3 coding sequence is TGTGCCTGGAGTCTCGGGACCCAACCCGGGGAGCTGTTTTTT. Translating it yields CAWSLGTQPGELFF.

There are many counts of this clonotype. The chain is built from TRBV7-7 and TRBJ2-3, with 8 bases matching TRBD2. With V trimmed by 5 bases and J by 3 bases, 7 bases remained unmatched. Germline V CDR1 and CDR2: SSHAT, FNYEAQ (reference sequence). CDR3 length equals 15 residues. The CDR3 sequence: CASSPRGGPTDTQYF. As DNA, the CDR3 is TGTGCCAGCAGCCCCCGGGGGGGCCCGACAGATACGCAGTATTTT.

In its sample, this clonotype was seen a few times. This rearrangement joins TRBV5-6 to TRBJ2-7; 14 positions agree with TRBD2. CDR3 length: 14 residues. Germline-derived CDR1 and CDR2 are SGHDT and YYEEEE. After removal of 3 bases from V and 9 bases from J, the junction contained 5 bases not matched to a gene. The DNA for the CDR3 is TGTGCCAGCAGCTGGGGACTAGCGGGAGTAGGGCAGTACTTC. It encodes CASSWGLAGVGQYF.

V is TRBV5-1 and J is TRBJ1-2; D is uncertain. Germline CDR1 is SGHRS and CDR2 is YFSETQ. The ends were cut back, 0 bases at V and 6 bases at J, with 9 bases in the middle. The length of the CDR3 is 13 residues. CDR3 protein: CASSLEGRDGYTF. The DNA for the CDR3 is TGCGCCAGCAGCTTGGAGGGAAGGGATGGCTACACCTTC.